The entry that follows covers one T cell receptor beta chain sequence. Its recognized antigen is unknown. No base qualities exist here, and no much larger clone lies one base off it. For sequencing of the TCRbeta CDR3 region, genomic DNA was extracted from the sorted cells. The immunoSEQ Assay was used to sequence the TCRbeta CDR3 regions. The clones in this table, taken by TCRdb from immuneACCESS, are in-frame only. Not every clone is retained; where verified, under half of the shortfall comes from an unresolved V gene, and the cause of the rest is unknown. The sample data list tens of thousands of clones, and approximately 92% of these were observed just once. Jointly, the top ten make up roughly an eighth of the sample. This record comes from a study of OX40 agonist ivuxolimab in advanced cancers. Context from the whole study: Ivuxolimab was an agonistic, fully human IgG2 monoclonal antibody directed against OX40 (CD134), a costimulatory receptor. Three dose-escalation patients achieved partial responses, one with hepatocellular carcinoma and two with cutaneous melanoma. The purpose of peripheral TCRbeta sequencing was to test whether ivuxolimab changed TCR sequence diversity and led to clonal T-cell expansion. Intravenous ivuxolimab was administered to patients every 2 weeks at six dose levels: 0.01, 0.1, 0.3, 1.5, 3 and 10 mg/kg. Among the roughly 50 dose-escalation patients, around 20 had hepatocellular carcinoma, about 15 melanoma, 9 renal cell carcinoma and 9 head and neck cancer. The paper reports the monotherapy dose-escalation portion (N of about 51 patients) of the phase I ivuxolimab trial. In the dose-escalation cohort, more than 75% of patients were male, and the mean age was roughly 60 years, with a range of roughly 20 to 80. Prior anti-PD-1, anti-PD-L1 or anti-CTLA-4 therapy was permitted, and checkpoint inhibitors had been received by approximately 39% of dose-escalation patients.

Patients with a history of autoimmune disease or receiving systemic immunosuppression were excluded from the trial. Peripheral blood for TCR sequencing was collected from all dose cohorts at baseline, on cycle 4 day 1, and on cycle 7 day 1. Samples were obtained from an open-label, multicenter, first-in-human phase I dose-escalation trial of ivuxolimab. Adults with locally advanced or metastatic melanoma, renal cell, hepatocellular, or head and neck squamous cell carcinoma were enrolled in the trial. Before TCR sequencing, CD4+ and CD8+ T cells were separately sorted from peripheral blood. Study-level results and caveats: The antigen specificity of the peripheral T cells that underwent clonal expansion was not determined. In the 0.1-3.0 mg/kg groups, partial responders had among the lowest normalized peripheral clonal expansion, particularly in CD8+ T cells. At doses of 0.1 to 3.0 mg/kg, clonal expansion of both CD4+ and CD8+ T cells in blood was seen between baseline and week 6. Low levels of normalized T-cell clonal expansion were also seen in some nonresponding patients. After ivuxolimab, expanded clones were on average more numerous among CD8+ T cells than among CD4+ T cells.

According to the germline V gene (reference sequence), CDR1 reads LNHNV and CDR2 reads YYDKDF. The junction carries 8 bases between V and J, which are trimmed by 5 bases and 7 bases respectively. The CDR3 numbers 12 residues from cysteine through phenylalanine. The DNA shown is the 36-base CDR3, in frame from base 1. The sequence is built from TRBV15 and TRBJ2-2, with the identity of the D gene unclear. The starting material was CD4+ or CD8+ T cells sorted from blood, obtained in a trial of the OX40 agonist ivuxolimab. This TCR was sampled from an adult with an advanced solid tumor such as melanoma, head and neck, liver or kidney cancer. CDR3 loop: CATSPLYGELFF. Read as DNA, the sequence is TGTGCCACCAGCCCTCTTTACGGGGAGCTGTTTTTT.